A single sample is the source of the 9 T cell receptor beta chains below, sequenced in a study of PD-1 blockade in classical Hodgkin lymphoma. Method: immunoSEQ multiplex PCR; TCRdb's copy keeps in-frame clones and lacks some. The sample records around 21,000 clones, around four fifths being singletons. Time point in this sample: cycle 4 day 1 (C4D1), after around six weeks of nivolumab. Relapses following autologous stem cell transplantation were seen in all patients, with brentuximab vedotin exposure varying. After thawing, PBMCs were subjected to magnetic negative selection to isolate CD8+ T cells. This specimen was CD8+ T cells from blood, taken before the fourth cycle of nivolumab. Receptors originate from a human donor with classical Hodgkin lymphoma.

The sample holds a few counts of this clone. The chain links TRBV19 to TRBJ1-5; D is unresolved. V dropped 6 bases and J dropped 7 bases, with 10 bases sitting between them. The CDR3 is made up of 12 amino acids. Germline CDR1 and CDR2: LNHDA and SQIVND (reference sequence). For the CDR3, the DNA is TGTGCCAGTAGCCTAGGGCAACAGCCCCAGCATTTT. It specifies CASSLGQQPQHF. Looking up the rest from reference TRBV19 and TRBJ1-5 gives the full variable domain: DGGITQSPKYLFRKEGQNVTLSCEQNLNHDAMYWYRQDPGQGLRLIYYSQIVNDFQKGDIAEGYSVSREKKESFPLTVTSAQKNPTAFYLCASSLGQQPQHFGDGTRLSIL.

The chain is built from TRBV7-2 and TRBJ1-2, with D uncertain. Trimming took off 7 bases at V and 4 bases at J, with 16 bases between the two ends. The CDR3 sequence is 14 residues long. Germline CDR1 SGHTA, CDR2 FQGNSA. The chain's CDR3 is CASISNFGLYGYTF. CDR3 coding DNA: TGTGCCAGCATCTCAAATTTCGGGCTCTATGGCTACACCTTC.

This chain uses TRBV5-1 with TRBJ1-1, with D hard to call. The V end lost 3 bases, the J end lost 1 base, and 28 bases lay between the germline ends. CDR1 and CDR2 from the germline V gene are SGHRS and YFSETQ. The CDR3 contains 20 residues. The chain's CDR3 is CASSSPSKRTSSGGNTEAFF. CDR3 sequence (DNA): TGCGCCAGCAGCTCACCTTCCAAAAGGACCTCCTCCGGAGGGAACACTGAAGCTTTCTTT.

This clone appeared a few times. This chain links TRBV30 with TRBJ1-1, with D possibly being TRBD1 (5 bases). CDR1 is GTSNPN, CDR2 SVGIG, per germline (reference sequence). The length of the CDR3 is 13 residues. Deletions cut 5 bases from V and 0 bases from J, with 10 bases between. The CDR3: CAWSGSMNTEAFF. The CDR3 DNA sequence: TGTGCCTGGTCAGGGTCAATGAACACTGAAGCTTTCTTT.

V usage is TRBV10-3 and J usage is TRBJ2-7; 11 bases map to TRBD1. Germline V CDR1 and CDR2: ENHRY, SYGVKD. The length of the CDR3 is 15 residues. The trim removed 2 bases at V and 0 bases at J, leaving 0 bases unmatched. DNA for the CDR3: TGTGCCATCAGTGAGGGGACAGGGGGCTCCTACGAGCAGTACTTC. Protein: CAISEGTGGSYEQYF.

This clone was detected a few times. In DNA, the CDR3 is TGTGCCAGTAGCGGGGGGGGAGAGACCCAGTACTTC. Amino acid sequence: CASSGGGETQYF. V is TRBV6-5 and J is TRBJ2-5; 11 bases line up with TRBD2. Germline CDR1 reads MNHEY; CDR2 reads SVGAGI. The CDR3 loop spans 12 amino acids. V shed 9 bases and J 4 bases; nucleotides not matched to a gene: 1.

CDR3 sequence (DNA): TGTGCCAGCAGCTTAAAGTCTGGTGAGCAGTTCTTC. Protein product: CASSLKSGEQFF. The chain has TRBV7-3 and TRBJ2-1; D ambiguous. Germline V CDR1 and CDR2: SGHTA, FQGTGA. V shed 1 base and J shed 9 bases, with 7 bases lying between them. The CDR3 sequence is 12 residues long. Combining the CDR3 with reference TRBV7-3 and TRBJ2-1 gives the whole variable domain GAGVSQTPSNKVTEKGKYVELRCDPISGHTALYWYRQSLGQGPEFLIYFQGTGAADDSGLPNDRFFAVRPEGSVSTLKIQRTERGDSAVYLCASSLKSGEQFFGPGTRLTVL.

This clone was counted between two and nine times. The chain has TRBV5-1 and TRBJ1-5; D is undetermined. In germline, CDR1 is SGHRS, CDR2 YFSETQ. V shed 4 bases and J shed 4 bases, with 12 bases lying between them. The CDR3 spans 14 residues. CDR3 loop: CASSPWSVNQPQHF. The CDR3 region has the DNA TGCGCCAGCAGCCCCTGGAGCGTTAATCAGCCCCAGCATTTT. Supplemented by reference TRBV5-1 and TRBJ1-5, the full variable domain reads KAGVTQTPRYLIKTRGQQVTLSCSPISGHRSVSWYQQTPGQGLQFLFEYFSETQRNKGNFPGRFSGRQFSNSRSEMNVSTLELGDSALYLCASSPWSVNQPQHFGDGTRLSIL.

The V and J genes are TRBV27 and TRBJ1-1; no clear D. CDR1 is MNHEY, CDR2 SMNVEV, per germline (reference sequence). Between the trimmed V and J ends, which lost 0 bases and 2 bases, there was a span of 10 bases. The CDR3 runs to 15 residues. The CDR3 DNA reads as TGTGCCAGCAGTTTATCTGCAGGCGCAAACACTGAAGCTTTCTTT. This sequence encodes CASSLSAGANTEAFF.